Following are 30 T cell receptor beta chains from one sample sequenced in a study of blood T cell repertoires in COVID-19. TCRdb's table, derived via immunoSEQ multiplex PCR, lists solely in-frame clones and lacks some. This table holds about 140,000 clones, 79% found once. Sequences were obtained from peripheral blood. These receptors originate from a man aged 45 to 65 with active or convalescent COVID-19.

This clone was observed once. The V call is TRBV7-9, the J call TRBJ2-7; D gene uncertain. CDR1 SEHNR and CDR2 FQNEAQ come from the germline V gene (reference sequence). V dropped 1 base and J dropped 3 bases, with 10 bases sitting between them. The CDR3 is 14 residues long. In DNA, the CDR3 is TGTGCCAGCAGCTTAGGCGCGGAACTCTACGAGCAGTACTTC. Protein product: CASSLGAELYEQYF.

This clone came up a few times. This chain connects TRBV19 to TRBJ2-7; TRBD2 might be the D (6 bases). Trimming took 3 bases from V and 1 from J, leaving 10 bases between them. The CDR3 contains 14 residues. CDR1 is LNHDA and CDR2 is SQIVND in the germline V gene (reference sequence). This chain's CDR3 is CASSMLGGSYEQYF. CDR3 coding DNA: TGTGCCAGTAGTATGCTTGGGGGGTCCTACGAGCAGTACTTC.

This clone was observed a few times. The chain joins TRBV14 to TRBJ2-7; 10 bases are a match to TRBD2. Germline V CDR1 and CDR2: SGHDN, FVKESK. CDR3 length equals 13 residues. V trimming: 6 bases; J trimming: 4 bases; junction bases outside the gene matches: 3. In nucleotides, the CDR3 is TGTGCCAGCAGGAGGACTAGCGGATACGAGCAGTACTTC. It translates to CASRRTSGYEQYF. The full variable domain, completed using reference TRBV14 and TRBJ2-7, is EAGVTQFPSHSVIEKGQTVTLRCDPISGHDNLYWYRRVMGKEIKFLLHFVKESKQDESGMPNNRFLAERTGGTYSTLKVQPAELEDSGVYFCASRRTSGYEQYFGPGTRLTVT.

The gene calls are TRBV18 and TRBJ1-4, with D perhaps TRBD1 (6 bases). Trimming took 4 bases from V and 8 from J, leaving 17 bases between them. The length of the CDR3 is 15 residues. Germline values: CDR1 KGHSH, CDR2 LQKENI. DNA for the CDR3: TGTGCCAGCTCACAGGGGACACCCGTGGAGGAAAAACTGTTTTTT. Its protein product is CASSQGTPVEEKLFF.

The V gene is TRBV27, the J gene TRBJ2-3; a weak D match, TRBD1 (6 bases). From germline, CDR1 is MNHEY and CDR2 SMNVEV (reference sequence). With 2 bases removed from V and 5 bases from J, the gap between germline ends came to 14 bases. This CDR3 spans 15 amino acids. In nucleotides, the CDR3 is TGTGCCAGCAGTTTAAAGTCTGGGGGCAAAGATACGCAGTATTTT. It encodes CASSLKSGGKDTQYF.

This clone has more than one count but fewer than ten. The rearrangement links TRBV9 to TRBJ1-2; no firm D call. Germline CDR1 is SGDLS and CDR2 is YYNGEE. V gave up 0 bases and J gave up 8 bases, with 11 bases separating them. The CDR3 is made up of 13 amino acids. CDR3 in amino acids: CASSVELGEGYTF. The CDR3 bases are TGTGCCAGCAGCGTAGAGTTGGGCGAAGGCTACACCTTC. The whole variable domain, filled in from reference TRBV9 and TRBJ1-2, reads DSGVTQTPKHLITATGQRVTLRCSPRSGDLSVYWYQQSLDQGLQFLIQYYNGEERAKGNILERFSAQQFPDLHSELNLSSLELGDSALYFCASSVELGEGYTFGSGTRLTVV.

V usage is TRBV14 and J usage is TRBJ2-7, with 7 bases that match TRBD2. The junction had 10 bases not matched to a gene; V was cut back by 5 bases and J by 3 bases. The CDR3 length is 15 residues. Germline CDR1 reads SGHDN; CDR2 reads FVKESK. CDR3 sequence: CASSVARAGLYEQYF. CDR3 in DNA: TGTGCCAGCAGCGTGGCGAGAGCGGGACTCTACGAGCAGTACTTC.

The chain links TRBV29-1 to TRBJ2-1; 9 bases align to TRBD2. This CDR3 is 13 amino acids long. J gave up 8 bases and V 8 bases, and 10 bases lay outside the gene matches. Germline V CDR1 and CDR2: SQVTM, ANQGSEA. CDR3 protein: CSSRASGVDEQFF. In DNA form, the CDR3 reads TGCAGCTCGCGGGCTAGCGGGGTGGATGAGCAGTTCTTC.

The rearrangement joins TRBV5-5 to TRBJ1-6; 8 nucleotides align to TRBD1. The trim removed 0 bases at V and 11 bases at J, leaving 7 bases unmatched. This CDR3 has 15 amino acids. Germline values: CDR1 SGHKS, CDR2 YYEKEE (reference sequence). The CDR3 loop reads CASSLDWDRQTPLHF. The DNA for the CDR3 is TGTGCCAGCAGCTTGGATTGGGACAGGCAGACACCCCTCCACTTT.

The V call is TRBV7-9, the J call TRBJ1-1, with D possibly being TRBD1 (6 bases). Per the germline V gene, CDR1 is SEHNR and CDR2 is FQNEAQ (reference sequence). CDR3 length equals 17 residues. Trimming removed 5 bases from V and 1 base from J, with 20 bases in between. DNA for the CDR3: TGTGCCAGCAGCCCCACGCAATCCGACAGGAGGAACACTGAAGCTTTCTTT. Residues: CASSPTQSDRRNTEAFF.

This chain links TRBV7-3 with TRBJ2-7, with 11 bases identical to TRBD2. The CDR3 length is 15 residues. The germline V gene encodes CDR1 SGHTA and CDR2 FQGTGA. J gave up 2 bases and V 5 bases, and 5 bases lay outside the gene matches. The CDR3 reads CASSLAGGPPYEQYF. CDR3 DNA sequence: TGTGCCAGCAGCCTAGCGGGAGGCCCCCCCTACGAGCAGTACTTC.

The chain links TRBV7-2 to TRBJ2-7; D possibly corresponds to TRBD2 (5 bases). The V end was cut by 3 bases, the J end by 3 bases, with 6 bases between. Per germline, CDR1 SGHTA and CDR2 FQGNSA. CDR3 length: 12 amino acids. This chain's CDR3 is CASSFGLYEQYF. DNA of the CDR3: TGTGCCAGCAGCTTCGGACTCTACGAGCAGTACTTC.

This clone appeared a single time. CDR3 sequence (DNA): TGTGCCAGCAGCTTGGGGACACATGCCGCCACCGGGGAGCTGTTTTTT. It codes for CASSLGTHAATGELFF. The chain is built from TRBV11-2 and TRBJ2-2, with a weak D call TRBD1 (6 bases). Deletions cut 3 bases from V and 4 bases from J, with 15 bases between. Germline-derived CDR1 and CDR2 are SGHAT and FQNNGV. CDR3 length: 16 amino acids.

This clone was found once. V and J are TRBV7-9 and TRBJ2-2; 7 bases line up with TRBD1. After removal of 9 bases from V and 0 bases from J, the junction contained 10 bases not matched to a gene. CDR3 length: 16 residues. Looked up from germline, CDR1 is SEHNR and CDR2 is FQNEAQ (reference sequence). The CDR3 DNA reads TGTGCCAGTGCCCCCACAGGGGCCACGAACACCGGGGAGCTGTTTTTT. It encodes CASAPTGATNTGELFF.

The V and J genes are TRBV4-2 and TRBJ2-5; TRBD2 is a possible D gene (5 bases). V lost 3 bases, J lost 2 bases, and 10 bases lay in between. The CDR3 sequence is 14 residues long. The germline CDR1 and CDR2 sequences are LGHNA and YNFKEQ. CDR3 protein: CASSHGPGQETQYF. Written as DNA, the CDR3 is TGTGCCAGCAGCCATGGTCCGGGGCAAGAGACCCAGTACTTC.

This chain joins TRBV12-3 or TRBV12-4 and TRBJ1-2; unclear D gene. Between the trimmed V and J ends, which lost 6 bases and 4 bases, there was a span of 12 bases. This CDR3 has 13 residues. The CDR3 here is CASSIRRGYGYTF. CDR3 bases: TGTGCCAGCAGCATCAGACGGGGCTATGGCTACACCTTC.

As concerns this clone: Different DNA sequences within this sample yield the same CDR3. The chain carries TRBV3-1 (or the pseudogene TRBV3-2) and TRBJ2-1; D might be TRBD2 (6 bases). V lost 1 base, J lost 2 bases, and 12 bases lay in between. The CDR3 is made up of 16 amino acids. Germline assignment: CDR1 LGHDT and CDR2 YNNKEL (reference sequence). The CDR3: CASSQGGRGTYNEQFF. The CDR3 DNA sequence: TGTGCCAGCAGCCAAGGGGGACGCGGGACCTACAATGAGCAGTTCTTC.

The chain's CDR3 is CASSLAQGISEQYF. The CDR3 bases are TGTGCCAGCAGCTTGGCACAGGGGATAAGCGAGCAGTACTTC. The V gene is TRBV5-4, the J gene TRBJ2-7; 7 bases are shared with TRBD1. The CDR3 is made up of 14 amino acids. V was pared by 0 bases and J by 6 bases, with 6 bases of the junction left unmatched. Looked up from germline, CDR1 is SGHNT and CDR2 is YYREEE (reference sequence).

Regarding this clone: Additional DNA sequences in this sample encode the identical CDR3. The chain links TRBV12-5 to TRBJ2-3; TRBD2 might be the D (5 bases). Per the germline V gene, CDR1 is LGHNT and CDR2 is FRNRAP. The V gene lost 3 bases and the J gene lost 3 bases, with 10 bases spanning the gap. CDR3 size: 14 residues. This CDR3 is CASGFGLATDTQYF. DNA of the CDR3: TGTGCTAGTGGTTTTGGTCTAGCTACAGATACGCAGTATTTT.

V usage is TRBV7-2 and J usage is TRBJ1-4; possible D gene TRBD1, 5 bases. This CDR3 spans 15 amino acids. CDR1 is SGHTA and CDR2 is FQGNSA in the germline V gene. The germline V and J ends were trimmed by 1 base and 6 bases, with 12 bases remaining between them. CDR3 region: CASSLVWGQDEKLFF. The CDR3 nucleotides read TGTGCCAGCAGCTTAGTGTGGGGCCAGGATGAAAAACTGTTTTTT.

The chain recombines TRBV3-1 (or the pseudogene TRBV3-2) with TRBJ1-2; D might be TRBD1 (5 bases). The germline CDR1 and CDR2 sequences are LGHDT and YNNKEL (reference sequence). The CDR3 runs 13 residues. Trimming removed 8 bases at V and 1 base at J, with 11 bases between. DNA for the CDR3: TGTGCCAGCCGACAGCGTAATAACTATGGCTACACCTTC. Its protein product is CASRQRNNYGYTF.

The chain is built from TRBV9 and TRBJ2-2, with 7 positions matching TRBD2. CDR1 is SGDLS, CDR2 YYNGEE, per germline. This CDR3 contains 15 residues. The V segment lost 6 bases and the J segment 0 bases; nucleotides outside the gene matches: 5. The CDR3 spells CASTLGGTNTGELFF. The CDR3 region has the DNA TGTGCCAGCACGCTGGGGGGGACGAACACCGGGGAGCTGTTTTTT.

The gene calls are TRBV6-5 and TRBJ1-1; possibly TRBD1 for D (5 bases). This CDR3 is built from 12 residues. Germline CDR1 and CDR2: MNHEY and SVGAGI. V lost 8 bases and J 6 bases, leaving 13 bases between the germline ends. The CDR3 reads CASGPGDAEAFF. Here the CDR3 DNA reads TGTGCCAGCGGACCGGGGGACGCTGAAGCTTTCTTT.

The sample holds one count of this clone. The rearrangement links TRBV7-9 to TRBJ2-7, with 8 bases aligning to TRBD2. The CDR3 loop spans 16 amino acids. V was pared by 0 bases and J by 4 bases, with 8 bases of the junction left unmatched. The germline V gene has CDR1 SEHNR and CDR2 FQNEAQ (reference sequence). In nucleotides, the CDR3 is TGTGCCAGCAGCTTAGCCAGGTACAGCGGGAGTTACGAGCAGTACTTC. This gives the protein CASSLARYSGSYEQYF. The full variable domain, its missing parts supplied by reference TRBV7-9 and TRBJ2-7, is DTGVSQNPRHKITKRGQNVTFRCDPISEHNRLYWYRQTLGQGPEFLTYFQNEAQLEKSRLLSDRFSAERPKGSFSTLEIQRTEQGDSAMYLCASSLARYSGSYEQYFGPGTRLTVT.

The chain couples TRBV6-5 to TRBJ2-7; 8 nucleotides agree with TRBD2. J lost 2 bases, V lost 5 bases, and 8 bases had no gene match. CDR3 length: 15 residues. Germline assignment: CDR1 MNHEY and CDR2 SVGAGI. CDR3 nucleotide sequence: TGTGCCAGCAGTACGCTAGCGGGTCCGGCCTACGAGCAGTACTTC. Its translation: CASSTLAGPAYEQYF.

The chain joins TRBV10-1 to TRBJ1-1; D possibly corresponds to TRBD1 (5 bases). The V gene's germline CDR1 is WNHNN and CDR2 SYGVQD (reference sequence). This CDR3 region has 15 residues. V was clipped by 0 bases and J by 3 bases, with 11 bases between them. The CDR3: CASSESGHGDTEAFF. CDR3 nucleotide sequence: TGCGCCAGCAGTGAGTCGGGGCATGGCGACACTGAAGCTTTCTTT.

DNA for the CDR3: TGTGCCAGCAGCGTAGAGACGGGAAATTCACCCCTCCACTTT. Its translation is CASSVETGNSPLHF. The chain links TRBV9 to TRBJ1-6; D gene unclear. In germline, CDR1 is SGDLS, CDR2 YYNGEE. Trimming cost V 0 bases and J 7 bases, with 8 bases left between them. CDR3 length equals 14 residues.

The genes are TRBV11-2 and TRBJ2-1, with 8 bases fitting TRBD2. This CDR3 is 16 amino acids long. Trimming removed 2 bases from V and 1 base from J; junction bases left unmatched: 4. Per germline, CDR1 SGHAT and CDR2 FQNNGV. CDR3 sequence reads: CASSLSSGGSYNEQFF. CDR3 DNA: TGTGCCAGCAGCTTATCCAGCGGGGGTTCCTACAATGAGCAGTTCTTC.

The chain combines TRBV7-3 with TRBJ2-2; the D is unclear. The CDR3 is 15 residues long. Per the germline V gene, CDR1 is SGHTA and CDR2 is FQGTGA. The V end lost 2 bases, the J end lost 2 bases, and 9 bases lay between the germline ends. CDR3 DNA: TGTGCCAGCAGCTTATCGCTCAGTAACACCGGGGAGCTGTTTTTT. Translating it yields CASSLSLSNTGELFF.

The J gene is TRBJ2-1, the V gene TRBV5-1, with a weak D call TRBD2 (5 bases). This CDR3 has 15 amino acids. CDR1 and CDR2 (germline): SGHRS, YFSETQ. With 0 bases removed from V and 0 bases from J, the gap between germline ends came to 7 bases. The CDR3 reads CASSLGTSSYNEQFF. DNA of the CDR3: TGCGCCAGCAGCTTGGGCACTAGCTCCTACAATGAGCAGTTCTTC.